The 9 T cell receptor beta chains below come from one sample, sequenced in a study of early T cells in non-severe SARS-CoV-2 infection. Each CDR3 protein gets one entry after TCRdb re-called the 5' RACE reads with MiXCR. The profile shows tens of thousands of distinct CDR3 sequences, around 8.9% of them singletons. The sample comprised whole blood. The origin of the receptors is an adult who was a healthcare worker with PCR-confirmed SARS-CoV-2 infection or an uninfected control (not recorded which).

V usage is TRBV7-9 and J usage is TRBJ2-1; 12 positions agree with TRBD2. In germline, CDR1 is SEHNR, CDR2 FQNEAQ (reference sequence). There are 16 residues in the CDR3. Germline trimming cut 5 bases from V and 7 bases from J; bases unmatched to any gene: 9. CDR3 protein: CASSQPALAGGNEQFF. CDR3 in DNA: TGTGCCAGCAGCCAACCGGCGCTAGCGGGAGGGAATGAGCAGTTCTTC.

This clonotype has a count of ten or more. The V call is TRBV24-1, the J call TRBJ2-1; 15 positions agree with TRBD2. Germline trimming cut 4 bases from V and 8 bases from J; bases unmatched to any gene: 5. The germline V gene encodes CDR1 KGHDR and CDR2 SFDVKD. The CDR3 consists of 16 residues. In nucleotides, the CDR3 is TGTGCCACCAGTGAGAGGACTAGCGGGAGGGCGTATGAGCAGTTCTTC. Amino acid sequence: CATSERTSGRAYEQFF.

As concerns this clonotype: This may be a read error, as it is one base from a much larger clone. V is TRBV10-3 and J is TRBJ2-7; 10 bases match TRBD2. This CDR3 spans 14 amino acids. The germline V gene has CDR1 ENHRY and CDR2 SYGVKD. The trim removed 8 bases at V and 9 bases at J, leaving 13 bases unmatched. Here the CDR3 DNA reads TGTGCCATCCGTCCTAGCGGGGGATGGGGCGTGCAGTACTTC. Its translation is CAIRPSGGWGVQYF.

CDR3 region: CASSVTGGRGYTF. The CDR3 DNA reads TGTGCCAGCAGCGTTACAGGGGGCCGTGGCTACACCTTC. The rearrangement links TRBV28 to TRBJ1-2; TRBD1 aligns across 9 bases. Unmatched junction bases numbered 6, after V lost 6 bases and J lost 7 bases. CDR3 length: 13 amino acids. The germline V gene has CDR1 MDHEN and CDR2 SYDVKM.

The chain carries TRBV28 and TRBJ2-5; perhaps TRBD2 as D (5 bases). The CDR3 runs to 13 residues. Germline CDR1 MDHEN, CDR2 SYDVKM. Trimming cost V 8 bases and J 2 bases, with 12 bases left between them. CDR3 residues: CASVRGRQETQYF. The CDR3 coding sequence is TGTGCCAGCGTCCGAGGGCGGCAAGAGACCCAGTACTTC. The full variable domain, in which reference TRBV28 and TRBJ2-5 provide the parts outside the CDR3, is DVKVTQSSRYLVKRTGEKVFLECVQDMDHENMFWYRQDPGLGLRLIYFSYDVKMKEKGDIPEGYSVSREKKERFSLILESASTNQTSMYLCASVRGRQETQYFGPGTRLLVL.

J is TRBJ2-7 and V is TRBV20-1; D gene ambiguous. The CDR3 is 11 residues long. The V end was cut by 3 bases, the J end by 7 bases, with 10 bases between. The germline V gene has CDR1 DFQATT and CDR2 SNEGSKA (reference sequence). The CDR3 region has the DNA TGCAGTGCTAGTTGGGGATGGGAGCAGTACTTC. Its protein is CSASWGWEQYF.

This clonotype was found a few times. The chain carries TRBV6-2 or TRBV6-3 and TRBJ2-7; 8 nucleotides line up with TRBD1. There are 15 residues in the CDR3. J was trimmed by 2 bases and V by 2 bases; bases with no gene match: 5. From germline, CDR1 is MNHEY and CDR2 SVGEGT. The CDR3 DNA sequence: TGTGCCAGCAGTTACCGACAGGGGATAACCTACGAGCAGTACTTC. It encodes CASSYRQGITYEQYF.

The chain has TRBV5-4 and TRBJ2-7; D may be TRBD2 (6 bases). The V and J ends lost 3 bases and 6 bases respectively, with 10 bases between them. The CDR3 consists of 12 residues. Germline CDR1 SGHNT, CDR2 YYREEE (reference sequence). The CDR3, as DNA: TGTGCCAGCAGCTCTCGGGGGATCGAGCAGTACTTC. Translated, it gives CASSSRGIEQYF.

Ten or more counts support this clonotype. The chain recombines TRBV5-5 with TRBJ2-7; D unresolved. Germline values: CDR1 SGHKS, CDR2 YYEKEE (reference sequence). The CDR3 length is 15 residues. The V and J ends lost 0 bases and 0 bases respectively, with 10 bases between them. The CDR3 coding sequence is TGTGCCAGCAGCTTGGAGCAGTTGACCTCCTACGAGCAGTACTTC. This encodes CASSLEQLTSYEQYF.